This T cell receptor (beta chain) was captured by sequencing in a study of T cell responses to AZD1222 COVID-19 vaccine. Concerning this clone: Its specificity is not known.

Assay used: immunoSEQ multiplex PCR; TCRdb lists only in-frame clones, some missing. Found here are about 110,000 clones, about 89% of them singletons; the top ten hold roughly 6.2%. Study-wide results and caveats: Clonal diversity may have been underestimated in mostly white British donors.

The receptor was isolated from an adult who received the AZD1222 COVID-19 vaccine. The sequencing here drew on peripheral blood, taken 28 days after the second AZD1222 dose.

The CDR3 nucleotides are TGTGCCTGGAGTGGAAGCTCTGGAAACACCATATATTTT. Translating gives CAWSGSSGNTIYF. The chain carries TRBV30 and TRBJ1-3; unclear D gene. In germline, CDR1 is GTSNPN, CDR2 SVGIG (reference sequence). This CDR3 spans 13 amino acids. Trimming left V 1 base short and J 0 bases short, with 4 bases between.